This T cell receptor (beta chain) was recovered during a study of CD8+CD57+ T cells in acquired aplastic anemia. In the study overall: Yields of DNA that came from sorted CD4+ and CD8+ cells averaged approximately 3.5 ug. Points from the study as a whole: Patients and controls shared some 29 CD8+ CDR3 sequences, which appeared highly expressed in patients and within their immunodominant clones.

It was genomic DNA that served as the template for profiling TCR beta VDJ and CDR3. TCRdb reanalysed the reads using MiXCR and keeps one entry per CDR3 protein. Here the sample spans 150,000 to 200,000 distinct CDR3 sequences, around 50% being singletons. Notes on this clonotype: Antigen unknown. One end of the junction is discordant with germline, which a read error may explain.

Flow cytometry had shown expanded CD8+CD57+ cells in the patients chosen for sequencing. Among the patients, all had severe acquired aplastic anemia. The blood sampling took place in patients who had so far received no therapy. Germline CDR1 is SNHLY and CDR2 is FYNNEI. The CDR3 totals 12 residues. Specimen: sorted CD4+, CD8+, or CD8+CD57+ T cells (not recorded which) from PBMCs. The chain is built from TRBV2 and TRBJ1-1; D is uncertain. The receptor was derived from a human donor with aplastic anemia. Written as DNA, the CDR3 is TGTGCCGGCAGTGACGGGGAGACTGAAGCTTTCTTT. It is translated as CAGSDGETEAFF. The full variable domain, completed using reference TRBV2 and TRBJ1-1, is EPEVTQTPSHQVTQMGQEVILRCVPISNHLYFYWYRQILGQKVEFLVSFYNNEISEKSEIFDDQFSVERPDGSNFTLKIRSTKLEDSAMYFCAGSDGETEAFFGQGTRLTVV.